The next 22 T cell receptor beta chains were all read from a single sample in a study of blood T cell repertoires in COVID-19. Clones were read by immunoSEQ multiplex PCR, and TCRdb kept only the in-frame ones, dropping some. The sample holds roughly 200,000 clones, around 80% seen once. The material sequenced was peripheral blood. The receptors were gathered from a human donor in a cohort sampled during active COVID-19.

The chain couples TRBV3-1 (or the pseudogene TRBV3-2) to TRBJ1-5, with D unclear. CDR1 is LGHDT, CDR2 YNNKEL, per germline (reference sequence). The CDR3 totals 15 residues. The V end lost 4 bases, the J end lost 0 bases, and 10 bases lay between the germline ends. The chain's CDR3 is CASSPGAFSNQPQHF. The CDR3 nucleotides are TGTGCCAGCAGCCCGGGAGCCTTTAGCAATCAGCCCCAGCATTTT.

This rearrangement joins TRBV6-2 or TRBV6-3 to TRBJ2-3; 8 nucleotides line up with TRBD1. V trimming: 0 bases; J trimming: 3 bases; junction bases outside the gene matches: 2. The CDR3 contains 15 residues. CDR1 MNHEY and CDR2 SVGEGT come from the germline V gene. CDR3 in amino acids: CASSYSGQGTDTQYF. The CDR3 region has the DNA TGTGCCAGCAGTTACTCAGGACAGGGTACAGATACGCAGTATTTT.

V and J are TRBV3-1 (or the pseudogene TRBV3-2) and TRBJ2-2, with D perhaps matching TRBD2 (5 bases). V lost 7 bases and J 2 bases, leaving 11 bases between the germline ends. Germline CDR1 is LGHDT and CDR2 is YNNKEL (reference sequence). The CDR3 has 14 amino acids. CDR3 amino acids: CASTEGLNTGELFF. The CDR3 DNA reads as TGTGCCAGCACCGAAGGACTCAACACCGGGGAGCTGTTTTTT.

The chain has TRBV5-8 and TRBJ1-1; D is perhaps TRBD1 (5 bases). Trimming stripped 4 bases from V and 10 bases from J, with 20 bases between. Germline V lookup: CDR1 SGHTS, CDR2 YDEGEE. The CDR3 has 14 amino acids. The CDR3 loop is CASSRGRNVGLAFF. Here the CDR3 DNA reads TGTGCCAGCAGCCGGGGGAGGAACGTGGGGTTAGCTTTCTTT.

The genes are TRBV4-1 and TRBJ2-6; D is perhaps TRBD1 (6 bases). V shed 10 bases and J shed 0 bases, with 10 bases lying between them. Germline assignment: CDR1 MGHRA and CDR2 YSYEKL. The CDR3 is 14 residues long. For the CDR3, the DNA is TGCGCCACCAGGGGACACTCTGGGGCCAACGTCCTGACTTTC. Amino acid sequence: CATRGHSGANVLTF.

This clone was seen a handful of times. The chain has TRBV5-1 and TRBJ2-7; 11 bases match TRBD2. V was pared by 4 bases and J by 3 bases, with 6 bases of the junction left unmatched. The CDR3 consists of 15 residues. From germline, CDR1 is SGHRS and CDR2 YFSETQ. CDR3 sequence reads: CASSTGTSGDYEQYV. Here the CDR3 DNA reads TGCGCCAGCAGCACAGGGACTAGCGGCGACTACGAGCAGTACGTC.

The chain uses TRBV4-2 and TRBJ1-2, with TRBD1 as a possible D gene (5 bases). V lost 1 base and J lost 8, with 14 bases in between. Per the germline V gene, CDR1 is LGHNA and CDR2 is YNFKEQ. The length of the CDR3 is 14 residues. The CDR3 DNA is TGTGCCAGCAGCCAAGCTGGAGGGGAATACGGCTACACCTTC. It is translated as CASSQAGGEYGYTF.

The chain uses TRBV4-1 and TRBJ1-1, with D perhaps TRBD1 (5 bases). Germline loops: CDR1 MGHRA, CDR2 YSYEKL. The CDR3 runs to 14 residues. V was trimmed by 1 base and J by 8 bases, leaving 14 bases between them. The CDR3 loop reads CASSQASLDIEAFF. CDR3 nucleotide sequence: TGCGCCAGCAGCCAAGCCTCGCTGGACATAGAAGCTTTCTTT.

The chain joins TRBV4-1 to TRBJ2-5; the match to TRBD1 covers 7 bases. The CDR3 length is 16 residues. CDR1 and CDR2 from the germline V gene are MGHRA and YSYEKL. The trim removed 1 base at V and 1 base at J, leaving 6 bases unmatched. The CDR3 region has the DNA TGCGCCAGCAGCCAAGTTTTGTCAGGGGGCCAAGAGACCCAGTACTTC. Residues: CASSQVLSGGQETQYF.

The chain employs TRBV5-4 and TRBJ2-1; D is possibly TRBD2 (5 bases). This CDR3 region has 15 residues. The V gene's germline CDR1 is SGHNT and CDR2 YYREEE (reference sequence). Trimming removed 10 bases at V and 4 bases at J, with 21 bases between. This CDR3 reads CARGPPSYSYNEQFF. The CDR3 DNA reads TGTGCCCGGGGTCCCCCAAGCTACTCGTACAATGAGCAGTTCTTC.

The chain uses TRBV11-2 and TRBJ1-1; D is unclear. The germline V gene has CDR1 SGHAT and CDR2 FQNNGV. This CDR3 spans 13 amino acids. With 1 base removed from V and 11 bases from J, the gap between germline ends came to 14 bases. As DNA, the CDR3 is TGTGCCAGCAGCTTAGTCCACCGGAGAGATGCTTTCTTT. This codes for CASSLVHRRDAFF.

The CDR3 nucleotides read TGTGCCAGCAGGCAGGGTTCGGGTCCAGAGACCCAGTACTTC. Translated, it gives CASRQGSGPETQYF. This chain connects TRBV6-6 to TRBJ2-5, with D possibly being TRBD1 (5 bases). Germline CDR1 reads MNHNY; CDR2 reads SVGAGI (reference sequence). The V end was cut by 6 bases, the J end by 4 bases, with 15 bases between. The CDR3 extends over 14 amino acids.

This clone was recorded a few times. The V gene is TRBV6-5, the J gene TRBJ2-2; TRBD2 might be the D (6 bases). This CDR3 is built from 15 residues. CDR1 and CDR2 (germline): MNHEY, SVGAGI. V lost 6 bases and J 3 bases, leaving 14 bases between the germline ends. The CDR3 DNA sequence: TGTGCCAGCAGGGCCCTGGGGGGTGACACCGGGGAGCTGTTTTTT. Encoded protein: CASRALGGDTGELFF.

The chain employs TRBV27 and TRBJ2-7; TRBD1 matches at 8 bases. Germline assignment: CDR1 MNHEY and CDR2 SMNVEV (reference sequence). This CDR3 is built from 15 residues. With V trimmed by 5 bases and J by 3 bases, 9 bases remained unmatched. This CDR3 is CASSPMTGVGYEQYF. The CDR3 nucleotides are TGTGCCAGCAGTCCCATGACAGGGGTGGGCTACGAGCAGTACTTC.

V gene TRBV9 combines with J gene TRBJ2-2; TRBD1 aligns across 7 bases. The CDR3 runs 15 residues. Trimming took 6 bases from V and 7 from J; bases not matched to a gene: 12. Germline V gene lookup returns CDR1 SGDLS and CDR2 YYNGEE. The CDR3 nucleotides read TGTGCCAGCACCTTATCGGGACAGACCGGCGGGGAGCTGTTTTTT. Translated: CASTLSGQTGGELFF. The full variable domain, rest sourced from reference TRBV9 and TRBJ2-2, is DSGVTQTPKHLITATGQRVTLRCSPRSGDLSVYWYQQSLDQGLQFLIQYYNGEERAKGNILERFSAQQFPDLHSELNLSSLELGDSALYFCASTLSGQTGGELFFGEGSRLTVL.

This chain joins TRBV7-2 and TRBJ2-1, with D perhaps matching TRBD1 (6 bases). The CDR3 runs 14 residues. Germline V gene lookup returns CDR1 SGHTA and CDR2 FQGNSA. V lost 5 bases to trimming and J lost 9 bases, with 17 bases between them. CDR3 DNA sequence: TGTGCCAGCAGCCGTCGGTCGGGCAGGGGTGAGCAGTTCTTC. Protein: CASSRRSGRGEQFF.

The chain links TRBV15 to TRBJ1-4, with a tentative D call TRBD1 (5 bases). Between the trimmed V and J ends, which lost 0 bases and 8 bases, there was a span of 16 bases. The CDR3 contains 16 residues. From germline, CDR1 is LNHNV and CDR2 YYDKDF (reference sequence). The CDR3 bases are TGTGCCACCAGCAGAGATGCGGGACGGCTTCGGGAAAAACTGTTTTTT. Encoded protein: CATSRDAGRLREKLFF.

The rearrangement links TRBV6-5 to TRBJ2-7, with 10 bases matching TRBD1. Per germline, CDR1 MNHEY and CDR2 SVGAGI. V lost 4 bases and J lost 2; bases outside the gene matches: 2. This CDR3 comprises 14 residues. The CDR3 protein is CASSWGTGAYEQYF. In DNA form, the CDR3 reads TGTGCCAGCAGTTGGGGGACAGGGGCCTACGAGCAGTACTTC.

The chain is built from TRBV5-1 and TRBJ1-2; 7 bases align to TRBD1. The junction had 11 bases not matched to a gene; V was cut back by 5 bases and J by 4 bases. The germline V gene has CDR1 SGHRS and CDR2 YFSETQ. The CDR3 has 15 residues. The CDR3 loop is CASSDGGQGVYGYTF. In DNA, the CDR3 is TGCGCCAGCAGTGATGGAGGTCAGGGGGTCTATGGCTACACCTTC.

The chain couples TRBV6-4 to TRBJ1-5; no definite D call. V lost 3 bases and J 9 bases, leaving 15 bases between the germline ends. This CDR3 has 14 residues. Germline CDR1 MRHNA, CDR2 SNTAGT. CDR3 in amino acids: CASSETGSTRPQHF. The CDR3 nucleotides read TGTGCCAGCAGTGAAACCGGGTCTACCCGGCCCCAGCATTTT.

This sequence joins TRBV19 and TRBJ2-1, with 8 bases identical to TRBD1. Germline V gives CDR1 LNHDA, CDR2 SQIVND (reference sequence). After removal of 5 bases from V and 5 bases from J, the junction contained 11 bases not matched to a gene. The CDR3 has 16 amino acids. DNA for the CDR3: TGTGCCAGTAGTGCTCAGGGGGCCGGTCGACACAATGAGCAGTTCTTC. It yields the protein CASSAQGAGRHNEQFF.

This chain connects TRBV27 to TRBJ1-3; D is unclear. Per germline, CDR1 MNHEY and CDR2 SMNVEV (reference sequence). V lost 5 bases, J lost 1 base, and 6 bases lay in between. This CDR3 has 13 residues. CDR3 residues: CASSGGSGNTIYF. The CDR3 nucleotides are TGTGCCAGCAGTGGCGGTTCTGGAAACACCATATATTTT.